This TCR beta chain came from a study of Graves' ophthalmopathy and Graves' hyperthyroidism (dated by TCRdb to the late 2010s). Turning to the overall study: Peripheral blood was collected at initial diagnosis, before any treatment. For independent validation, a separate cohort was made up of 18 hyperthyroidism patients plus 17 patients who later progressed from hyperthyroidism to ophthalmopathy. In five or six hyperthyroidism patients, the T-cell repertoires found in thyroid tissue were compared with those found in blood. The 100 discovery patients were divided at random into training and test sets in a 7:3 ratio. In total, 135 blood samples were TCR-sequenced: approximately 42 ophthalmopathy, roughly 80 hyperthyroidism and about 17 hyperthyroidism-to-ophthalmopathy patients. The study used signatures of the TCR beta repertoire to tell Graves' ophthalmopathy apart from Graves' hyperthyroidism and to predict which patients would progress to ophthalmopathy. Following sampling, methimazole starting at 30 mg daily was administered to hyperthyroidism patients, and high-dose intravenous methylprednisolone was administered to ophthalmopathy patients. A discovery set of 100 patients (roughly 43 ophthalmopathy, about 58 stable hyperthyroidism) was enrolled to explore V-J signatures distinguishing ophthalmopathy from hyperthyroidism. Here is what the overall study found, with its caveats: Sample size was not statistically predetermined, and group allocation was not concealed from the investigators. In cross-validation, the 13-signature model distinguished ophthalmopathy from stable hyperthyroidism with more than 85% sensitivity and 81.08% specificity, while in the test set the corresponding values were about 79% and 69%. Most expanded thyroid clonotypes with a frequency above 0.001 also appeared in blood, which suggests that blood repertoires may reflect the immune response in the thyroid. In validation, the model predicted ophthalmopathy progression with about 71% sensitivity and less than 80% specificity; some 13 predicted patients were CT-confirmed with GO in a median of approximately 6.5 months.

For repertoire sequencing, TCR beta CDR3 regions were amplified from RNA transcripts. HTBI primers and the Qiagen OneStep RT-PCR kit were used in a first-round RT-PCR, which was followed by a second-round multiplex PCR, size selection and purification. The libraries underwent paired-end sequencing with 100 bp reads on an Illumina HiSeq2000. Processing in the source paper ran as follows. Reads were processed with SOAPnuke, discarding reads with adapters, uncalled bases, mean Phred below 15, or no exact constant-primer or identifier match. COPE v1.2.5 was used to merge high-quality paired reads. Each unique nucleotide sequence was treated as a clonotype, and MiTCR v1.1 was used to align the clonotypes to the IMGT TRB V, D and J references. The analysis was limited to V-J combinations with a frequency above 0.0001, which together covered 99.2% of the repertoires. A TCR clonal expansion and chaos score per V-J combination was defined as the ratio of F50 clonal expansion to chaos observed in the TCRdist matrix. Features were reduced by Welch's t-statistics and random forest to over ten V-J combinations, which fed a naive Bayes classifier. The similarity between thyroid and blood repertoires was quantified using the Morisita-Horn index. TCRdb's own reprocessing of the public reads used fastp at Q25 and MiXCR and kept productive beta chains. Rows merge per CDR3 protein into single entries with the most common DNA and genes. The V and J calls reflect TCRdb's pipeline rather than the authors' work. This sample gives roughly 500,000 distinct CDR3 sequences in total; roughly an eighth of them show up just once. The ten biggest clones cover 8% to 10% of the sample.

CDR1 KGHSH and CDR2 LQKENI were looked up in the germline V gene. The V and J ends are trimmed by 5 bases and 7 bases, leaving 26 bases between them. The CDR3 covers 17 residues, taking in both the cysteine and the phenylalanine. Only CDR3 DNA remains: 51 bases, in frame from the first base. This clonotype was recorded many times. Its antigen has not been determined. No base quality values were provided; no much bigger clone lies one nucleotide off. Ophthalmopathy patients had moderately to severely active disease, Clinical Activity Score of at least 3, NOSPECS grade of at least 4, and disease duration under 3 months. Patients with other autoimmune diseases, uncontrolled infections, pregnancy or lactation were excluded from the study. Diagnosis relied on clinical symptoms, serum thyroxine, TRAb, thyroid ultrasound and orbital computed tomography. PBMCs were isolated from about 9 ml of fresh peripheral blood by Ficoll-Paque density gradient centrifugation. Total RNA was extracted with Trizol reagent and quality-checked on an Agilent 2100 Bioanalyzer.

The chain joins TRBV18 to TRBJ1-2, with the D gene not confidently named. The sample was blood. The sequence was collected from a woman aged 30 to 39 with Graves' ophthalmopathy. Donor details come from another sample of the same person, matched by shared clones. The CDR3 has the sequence CASSEGVQIDYEVGYTF. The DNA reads TGTGCCAGCTCAGAGGGCGTGCAGATAGATTATGAAGTTGGCTACACCTTC.